This T cell receptor beta chain was profiled in a study of patients and donors after allogeneic stem cell transplantation (dated by TCRdb to about 2020). CDR1 and CDR2 are drawn from the germline V gene (reference sequence): SGHAT, FQDESV. Trimming takes 5 bases off V and 4 bases off J; junction bases not matched to a gene: 3. CDR3 length: 13 amino acids, cysteine to phenylalanine. Of all the DNA, just the CDR3 is kept, 39 bases in frame from base 1. Library method: RT-PCR. Sequencing was performed on a NextSeq 550. TCRdb took the public reads, trimmed them with fastp at Q25, ran MiXCR for clone calling and kept in-frame beta chains. Rows with one shared CDR3 protein collapse into an entry with the most common genes and DNA. The sample includes about 410,000 distinct CDR3 sequences, with 16% observed a single time. About 7% of the sample is in the top ten clones. This clonotype occurred many times. Its antigen remains undetermined. No qualities accompany the bases; no much larger clone lies one base away.

The sequence was collected from a human donor who was either an allogeneic HSCT recipient or a stem cell or donor lymphocyte infusion donor (not recorded which). It is not recorded whose cells these are; they may come from a transplant donor. What was sequenced was blood, either unsorted or a sorted T cell fraction (not recorded which). The chain is encoded by TRBV11-1 joined to TRBJ2-5; 8 nucleotides in the junction match TRBD1. The nucleotides read TGTGCCAGCAGCCAAACAGGGGGAGAGACCCAGTACTTC. Translated, it gives CASSQTGGETQYF.